The 21 T cell receptor beta chains in this list originate from one sample, sequenced in a study of T cell repertoires in cytomegalovirus infection. From the reads, TCRdb called clonotypes with MiXCR, one entry per CDR3 protein. The sample records a few hundred thousand distinct CDR3 sequences, around 27% being singletons. The specimen was PBMCs. These receptors all stem from a human donor in good health (CMV status not recorded). Some clones in this sample may be carry-over from other donors' samples.

This clonotype showed up just a few times. The chain joins TRBV2 to TRBJ2-7; 7 nucleotides line up with TRBD2. This CDR3 has 15 residues. In germline, CDR1 is SNHLY, CDR2 FYNNEI. The trim removed 3 bases at V and 3 bases at J, leaving 8 bases unmatched. The DNA of the CDR3 is TGTGCCAGCAGTGAGAAGCGGGACCTTAACTACGAGCAGTACTTC. Translated: CASSEKRDLNYEQYF.

This clonotype was found many times. V usage is TRBV11-2 and J usage is TRBJ1-1; maybe TRBD1 (5 bases). V lost 3 bases and J lost 1, with 9 bases in between. Germline CDR1 is SGHAT and CDR2 is FQNNGV. The CDR3 covers 14 residues. Here the CDR3 reads CASSFGTANTEAFF. The DNA for the CDR3 is TGTGCCAGCAGCTTCGGGACGGCGAACACTGAAGCTTTCTTT.

In its sample, this clonotype was seen many times. The chain carries TRBV7-2 and TRBJ1-2; D uncertain. The V end lost 2 bases, the J end lost 1 base, and 5 bases lay between the germline ends. CDR1 is SGHTA and CDR2 is FQGNSA in the germline V gene. CDR3 length equals 13 residues. The CDR3 reads CASSLQNNYGYTF. The CDR3 DNA reads as TGTGCCAGCAGCTTACAAAATAACTATGGCTACACCTTC.

In this sample, this clonotype turned up many times. The rearrangement uses TRBV19 and TRBJ1-5; 8 nucleotides match TRBD1. CDR1 LNHDA and CDR2 SQIVND come from the germline V gene (reference sequence). The CDR3 contains 16 residues. J gave up 4 bases and V 5 bases, and 10 bases lay outside the gene matches. The CDR3 loop reads CASSPRADRVNQPQHF. CDR3 nucleotide sequence: TGTGCCAGTAGTCCAAGGGCGGACAGGGTAAATCAGCCCCAGCATTTT. The full variable domain, completed using reference TRBV19 and TRBJ1-5, is DGGITQSPKYLFRKEGQNVTLSCEQNLNHDAMYWYRQDPGQGLRLIYYSQIVNDFQKGDIAEGYSVSREKKESFPLTVTSAQKNPTAFYLCASSPRADRVNQPQHFGDGTRLSIL.

This clonotype was counted between two and nine times. The rearrangement uses TRBV11-2 and TRBJ2-7, with D unresolved. CDR3 length: 15 amino acids. Germline V gene data show CDR1 as SGHAT and CDR2 as FQNNGV. Trimming cost V 1 base and J 3 bases, with 13 bases left between them. This CDR3 is CASSLGPDSFYEQYV. In nucleotides, the CDR3 is TGTGCCAGCAGCTTAGGCCCCGACTCATTCTACGAGCAGTACGTC.

The chain carries TRBV7-3 and TRBJ1-6, with 7 positions matching TRBD1. Germline CDR1 SGHTA, CDR2 FQGTGA. With 5 bases clipped from V and 6 bases from J, the junction kept 4 bases outside the gene matches. The CDR3 totals 14 residues. Written as DNA, the CDR3 is TGTGCCAGCAGCCAACAGGGGAGTAATTCACCCCTCCACTTT. Amino acid sequence: CASSQQGSNSPLHF.

This clonotype was observed a handful of times. The chain uses TRBV6-2 or TRBV6-3 and TRBJ2-3, with 8 bases aligning to TRBD2. This CDR3 is 18 amino acids long. Germline V lookup: CDR1 MNHEY, CDR2 SVGEGT. The V segment lost 0 bases and the J segment 5 bases; nucleotides outside the gene matches: 13. The CDR3 spells CASSYSAVSGSARDTQYF. CDR3 sequence (DNA): TGTGCCAGCAGTTACTCGGCCGTGAGCGGGAGTGCACGAGATACGCAGTATTTT.

In this sample, this clonotype turned up many times. The chain employs TRBV7-2 and TRBJ2-1; D is perhaps TRBD2 (6 bases). The length of the CDR3 is 15 residues. The germline V gene has CDR1 SGHTA and CDR2 FQGNSA. Trimming left V 1 base short and J 4 bases short, with 11 bases between. CDR3 DNA: TGTGCCAGCAGCTTAGGGGGAGGACCTTACAATGAGCAGTTCTTC. Translation: CASSLGGGPYNEQFF.

In its sample, this clonotype was seen many times. Its ends do not fully match the called genes, so a read error is possible. This chain links TRBV12-3 or TRBV12-4 with TRBJ1-4; no definite D call. The CDR3 is 14 residues long. The CDR3 sequence is CASRPRGTSEKLFF. DNA of the CDR3: TGTGCCAGCAGACCCAGAGGAACTAGTGAAAAACTGTTTTTT.

The chain recombines TRBV20-1 with TRBJ2-1, with TRBD2 identical over 11 bases. J lost 0 bases, V lost 4 bases, and 11 bases had no gene match. The CDR3 covers 18 residues. The germline V gene encodes CDR1 DFQATT and CDR2 SNEGSKA (reference sequence). The CDR3 region is CSATIGTSGRISYNEQFF. The CDR3 nucleotides are TGCAGTGCTACAATCGGGACTAGCGGAAGGATCTCCTACAATGAGCAGTTCTTC.

V gene TRBV6-4 combines with J gene TRBJ2-5, with D possibly TRBD1 on 8 matching bases. The V gene's germline CDR1 is MRHNA and CDR2 SNTAGT. V was trimmed by 3 bases and J by 2 bases, leaving 16 bases between them. CDR3 length: 16 amino acids. CDR3: CASSDSHRGGQETQYF. In nucleotides, the CDR3 is TGTGCCAGCAGTGATTCGCACAGGGGGGGACAAGAGACCCAGTACTTC.

In this sample, this clonotype turned up once. This rearrangement joins TRBV12-3 or TRBV12-4 to TRBJ1-5; D perhaps matches TRBD1 (6 bases). This CDR3 is built from 17 residues. Trimming cost V 2 bases and J 0 bases, with 14 bases left between them. The CDR3 here is CASSLRQGSYSNQPQHF. The CDR3 region has the DNA TGTGCCAGCAGTTTACGGCAGGGGTCCTATAGCAATCAGCCCCAGCATTTT.

This clonotype was seen a few times. The V and J genes are TRBV27 and TRBJ2-3; no clear D gene. CDR1 is MNHEY, CDR2 SMNVEV, per germline (reference sequence). The CDR3 is 16 amino acids. Trimming cost V 8 bases and J 2 bases, with 20 bases left between them. CDR3 amino acids: CASRPRALQTTDTQYF. DNA for the CDR3: TGTGCCAGCCGGCCCCGCGCCCTACAAACCACAGATACGCAGTATTTT.

This clonotype has only a few counts. The chain has TRBV11-2 and TRBJ2-7; perhaps TRBD1 as D (6 bases). The CDR3 has 14 residues. The V and J ends lost 1 base and 5 bases respectively, with 12 bases between them. CDR1 SGHAT and CDR2 FQNNGV come from the germline V gene. CDR3 sequence reads: CASSLAGARNEQYF. CDR3 in DNA: TGTGCCAGCAGCTTAGCAGGGGCGCGGAACGAGCAGTACTTC.

This clonotype was observed a single time. The rearrangement joins TRBV6-1 to TRBJ2-5; weak D call: TRBD1 (7 bases). Germline values: CDR1 MNHNS, CDR2 SASEGT. This CDR3 is built from 14 residues. V was trimmed by 7 bases and J by 1 base, leaving 13 bases between them. The DNA of the CDR3 is TGTGCCAGCATCCCCCAGGGGGGCCAAGAGACCCAGTACTTC. Amino acid sequence: CASIPQGGQETQYF.

With regard to this clonotype: A much larger clone differs from this one at a single base, so this may be a read error. The rearrangement links TRBV7-8 to TRBJ2-1; D could derive from TRBD1 or TRBD2 (5 bases each). Trimming removed 2 bases from V and 8 bases from J, with 13 bases in between. Germline lookup yields CDR1 SGHVS and CDR2 FQNEAQ. This CDR3 spans 14 amino acids. Here the CDR3 DNA reads TGTGCCAGCAGCTTACGGGACCAATACCATGAGCAGTTCTTC. Its translation: CASSLRDQYHEQFF.

This chain connects TRBV6-2 or TRBV6-3 to TRBJ1-5, with no clear D. In germline, CDR1 is MNHEY, CDR2 SVGEGT. V lost 5 bases, J lost 6 bases, and 8 bases lay in between. CDR3 size: 12 residues. The CDR3 loop reads CASSRLIQPQHF. In DNA form, the CDR3 reads TGTGCCAGCAGTCGGCTTATTCAGCCCCAGCATTTT.

Only a few counts were recorded for this clonotype. The CDR3 nucleotides are TGCGCCAGCAGCTTGGGTCGATCCTTCGACTATGGCTACACCTTC. It encodes CASSLGRSFDYGYTF. The chain couples TRBV5-1 to TRBJ1-2; no firm D call. The CDR3 runs 15 residues. CDR1 and CDR2 (germline): SGHRS, YFSETQ. Trimming pared 0 bases from V and 3 bases from J, leaving 12 bases between.

In DNA form, the CDR3 reads TGTGCCTGGACACGGGACAATGGATCTGGAAACACCATATATTTT. Protein sequence: CAWTRDNGSGNTIYF. The V gene is TRBV30, the J gene TRBJ1-3; TRBD1 is a possible D gene (6 bases). V lost 4 bases and J lost 1, with 14 bases in between. The CDR3 length is 15 residues. Per the germline V gene, CDR1 is GTSNPN and CDR2 is SVGIG (reference sequence).

The CDR3 region has the DNA TGTGCCAGCAGGCTAGCGGGAGGCCAAGACATTCAGTACTTC. This translates into CASRLAGGQDIQYF. V is TRBV6-5 and J is TRBJ2-4; 11 bases align to TRBD2. The CDR3 is 14 residues long. Germline V CDR1 and CDR2: MNHEY, SVGAGI. J gave up 8 bases and V 6 bases, and 6 bases lay outside the gene matches.

The chain uses TRBV7-2 and TRBJ1-5; D is undetermined. V lost 5 bases to trimming and J lost 5 bases, with 13 bases between them. CDR1 and CDR2 (germline): SGHTA, FQGNSA. The CDR3 runs 14 residues. The CDR3 DNA reads TGTGCCAGCAGCCTACCGGACCAATATCAGCCCCAGCATTTT. It codes for CASSLPDQYQPQHF.